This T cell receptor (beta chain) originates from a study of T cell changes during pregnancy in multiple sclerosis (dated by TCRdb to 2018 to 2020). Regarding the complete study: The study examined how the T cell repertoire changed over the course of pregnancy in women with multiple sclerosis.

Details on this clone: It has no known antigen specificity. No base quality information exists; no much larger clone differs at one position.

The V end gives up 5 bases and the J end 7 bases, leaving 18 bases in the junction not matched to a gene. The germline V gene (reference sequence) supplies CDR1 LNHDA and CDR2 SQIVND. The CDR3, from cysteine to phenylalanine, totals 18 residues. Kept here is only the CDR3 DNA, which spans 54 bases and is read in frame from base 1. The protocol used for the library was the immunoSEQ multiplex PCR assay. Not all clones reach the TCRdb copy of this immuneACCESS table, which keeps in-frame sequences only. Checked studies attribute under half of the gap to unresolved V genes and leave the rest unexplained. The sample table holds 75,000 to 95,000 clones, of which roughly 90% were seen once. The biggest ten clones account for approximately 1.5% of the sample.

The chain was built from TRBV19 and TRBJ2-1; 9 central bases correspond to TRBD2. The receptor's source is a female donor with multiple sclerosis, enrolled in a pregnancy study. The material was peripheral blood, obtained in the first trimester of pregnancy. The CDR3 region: CASSPYLWIAGEGNEQFF. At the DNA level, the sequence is TGTGCCAGTAGTCCCTACCTTTGGATAGCGGGAGAGGGAAATGAGCAGTTCTTC.